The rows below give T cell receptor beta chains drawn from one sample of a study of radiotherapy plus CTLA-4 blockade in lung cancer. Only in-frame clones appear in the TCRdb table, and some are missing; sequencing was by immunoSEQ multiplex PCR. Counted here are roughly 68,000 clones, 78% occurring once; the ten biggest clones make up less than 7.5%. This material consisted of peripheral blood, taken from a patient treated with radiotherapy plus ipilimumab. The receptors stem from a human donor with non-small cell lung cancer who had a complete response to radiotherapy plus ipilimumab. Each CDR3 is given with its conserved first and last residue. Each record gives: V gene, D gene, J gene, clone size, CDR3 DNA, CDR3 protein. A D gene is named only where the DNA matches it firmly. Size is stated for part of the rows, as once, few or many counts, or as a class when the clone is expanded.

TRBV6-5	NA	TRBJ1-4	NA	TGTGCCAGCAGTTACTCGTGGAGGTTCAATGAAAAACTGTTTTTT	CASSYSWRFNEKLFF
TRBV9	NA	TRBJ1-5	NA	TGTGCCAGCAGCCCCGGACAGACCAACAATCAGCCCCAGCATTTT	CASSPGQTNNQPQHF
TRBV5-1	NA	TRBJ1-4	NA	TGCGCCAGCAGCTTGGCCTCCAGGGGCTCTGCAACTAATGAAAAACTGTTTTTT	CASSLASRGSATNEKLFF
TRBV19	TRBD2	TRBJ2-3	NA	TGTGCCAGTAGTATATCTAGCGGGAGCGCAGATACGCAGTATTTT	CASSISSGSADTQYF
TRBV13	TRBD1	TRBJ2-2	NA	TGTGCCAGCAGCTTGGACAGGGTCCCCGGGGAGCTGTTTTTT	CASSLDRVPGELFF
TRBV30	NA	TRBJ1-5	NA	TGTGCCTGGAGTGTTATGAGCAATCAGCCCCAGCATTTT	CAWSVMSNQPQHF
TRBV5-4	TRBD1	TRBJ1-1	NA	TGTGCCAGCAGCACGGGACAGGGTAAAAGGGCTGAAGCTTTCTTT	CASSTGQGKRAEAFF
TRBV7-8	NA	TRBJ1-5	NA	TGTGCCAGCAGCTTAGATACAGGGTATCAGCCCCAGCATTTT	CASSLDTGYQPQHF
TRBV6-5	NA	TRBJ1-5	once	TGTGCCAGCAGTTCCGCCGGATTTCAGCCCCAGCATTTT	CASSSAGFQPQHF
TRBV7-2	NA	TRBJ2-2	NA	TGTGCCAGCAGCTCTACAGGGACCGGGGAGCTGTTTTTT	CASSSTGTGELFF
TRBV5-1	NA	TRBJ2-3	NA	TGCGCCAGCAGCTTGGATCAGAGCACAGATACGCAGTATTTT	CASSLDQSTDTQYF
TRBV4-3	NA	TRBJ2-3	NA	TGCGCCAGCAGCCCCCAGAGTGGGAGGACAGATACGCAGTATTTT	CASSPQSGRTDTQYF
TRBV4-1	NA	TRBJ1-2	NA	TGCGCCAGCAGCCAAGTCGCAGGGTCAGGAGGCTACACCTTC	CASSQVAGSGGYTF
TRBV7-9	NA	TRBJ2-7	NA	TGTGCCAGCAGCTCCGCAGAGGGGTTCGAGCAGTACTTC	CASSSAEGFEQYF
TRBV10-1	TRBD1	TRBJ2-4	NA	TGCGCCAGCAGTGCCGGGACAGGGCTAGGAAACATTCAGTACTTC	CASSAGTGLGNIQYF
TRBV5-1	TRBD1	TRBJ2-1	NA	TGCGCCAGCAGCTACTCGGGACAGTACAATGAGCAGTTCTTC	CASSYSGQYNEQFF
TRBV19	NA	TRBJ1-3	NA	TGTGCCAGTAGGCCCGTATCCACGGGAAACACCATATATTTT	CASRPVSTGNTIYF
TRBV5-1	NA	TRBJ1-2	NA	TGCGCCAGCAGCCTTGAGGGAACAGAGGACTATGGCTACACCTTC	CASSLEGTEDYGYTF
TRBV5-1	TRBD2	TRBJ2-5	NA	TGCGCCAGCAGCTTGTTGGAGGGGAGGGTAGAGACCCAGTACTTC	CASSLLEGRVETQYF
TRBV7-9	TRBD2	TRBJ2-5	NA	TGTGCCAGCAGCTTTAGCGGTGGGACTAGAGGGGAGACCCAGTACTTC	CASSFSGGTRGETQYF
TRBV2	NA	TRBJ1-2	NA	TGTGCCAGCAGTGAAGCGCTTCGGGACCTCTATGGCTACACCTTC	CASSEALRDLYGYTF
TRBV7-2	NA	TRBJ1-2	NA	TGTGCCAGCAGCGGCCGCAACTATGGCTACACCTTC	CASSGRNYGYTF
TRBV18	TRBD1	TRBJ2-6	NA	TGTGCCAGCTCAGAGGACAGGCCCCGCTCTGGGGCCAACGTCCTGACTTTC	CASSEDRPRSGANVLTF
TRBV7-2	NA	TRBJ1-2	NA	TGTGCCAGCAGCTTAGAAGGACAAGTTATCTATGGCTACACCTTC	CASSLEGQVIYGYTF
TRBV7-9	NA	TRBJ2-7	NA	TGTGCCAGCACTTCCAAACAGGGTTTCAAAGGCGAGCAGTACTTC	CASTSKQGFKGEQYF
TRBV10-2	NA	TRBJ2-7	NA	TGCGCCAGCGGTCGACCGCCTAACGAGCAGTACTTC	CASGRPPNEQYF
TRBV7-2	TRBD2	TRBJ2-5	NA	TGTGCCAGCAGGCTAGCGGGGGCTTCGTACCAAGAGACCCAGTACTTC	CASRLAGASYQETQYF
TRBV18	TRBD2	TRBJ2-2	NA	TGTGCCAGCTCACCACCACTAGCGGGGAACACCGGGGAGCTGTTTTTT	CASSPPLAGNTGELFF
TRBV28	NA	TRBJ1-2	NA	TGTGCCAGCATTGGTGGGGACTATGGCTACACCTTC	CASIGGDYGYTF
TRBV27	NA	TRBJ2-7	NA	TGTGCCAGCAGTTCTGGACTATTCTCCTACGAGCAGTACTTC	CASSSGLFSYEQYF
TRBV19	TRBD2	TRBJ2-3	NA	TGTGCCAGTAGTATACAGCGGGGGGGCCCAGATACGCAGTATTTT	CASSIQRGGPDTQYF
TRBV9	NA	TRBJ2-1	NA	TGTGCCAGCAACGTAAAGGGGGAACGCTACAATGAGCAGTTCTTC	CASNVKGERYNEQFF
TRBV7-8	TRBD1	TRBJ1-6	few	TGTGCCAGCAGCCGAACCGGGACAGGGAGTAATTCACCCCTCCACTTT	CASSRTGTGSNSPLHF
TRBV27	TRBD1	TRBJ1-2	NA	TGTGCCAGCAGCCCGGGACAGGGGGCGCTGAATTATGGCTACACCTTC	CASSPGQGALNYGYTF
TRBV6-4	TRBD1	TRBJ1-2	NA	TGTGCCAGCAGAGGGACAGGGGACTATGGCTACACCTTC	CASRGTGDYGYTF
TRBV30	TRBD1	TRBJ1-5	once	TGTGCCTGGGCTGGGACAGGGAATCAGCCCCAGCATTTT	CAWAGTGNQPQHF
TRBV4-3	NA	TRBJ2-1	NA	TGCGCCAGCAGCCAAGAGGGGTGGAATGAGCAGTTCTTC	CASSQEGWNEQFF
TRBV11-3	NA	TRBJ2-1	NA	TGTGCCAGCAGCTTAGGAAGAAGTACCGATGGGGATGAGCAGTTCTTC	CASSLGRSTDGDEQFF
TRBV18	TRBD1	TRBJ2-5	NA	TGTGCCAGCTCAGGGACAGGGAAAGAGACCCAGTACTTC	CASSGTGKETQYF
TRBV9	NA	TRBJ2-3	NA	TGTGCCAGCAGCGTAGCAGATACGCAGTATTTT	CASSVADTQYF
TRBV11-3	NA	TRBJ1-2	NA	TGTGCCAGCAGCTCAGGGGCCCATTATGGCTACACCTTC	CASSSGAHYGYTF
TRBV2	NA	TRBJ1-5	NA	TGTGCCAGCAGTGAATCCGAAGGGGGGCAGCCCCAGCATTTT	CASSESEGGQPQHF
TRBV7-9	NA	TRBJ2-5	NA	TGTGCCAGCAGCTCAGGGCGGGCCGAGACCCAGTACTTC	CASSSGRAETQYF
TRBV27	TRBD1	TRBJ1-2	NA	TGTGCCAGCAGGCCCCCAGGACAGGGCTCCTATGGCTACACCTTC	CASRPPGQGSYGYTF
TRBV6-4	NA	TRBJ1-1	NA	TGTGCCAGCAGGGACACAAACAGGGCTCATGAAGCTTTCTTT	CASRDTNRAHEAFF
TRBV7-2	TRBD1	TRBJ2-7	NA	TGTGCCAGCAGCTTAAGTCGGGACAGGGACGAGCAGTACTTC	CASSLSRDRDEQYF
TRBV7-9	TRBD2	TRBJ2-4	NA	TGTGCCAGCAGCCCGCGGGGGGGCCTTGCCAAAAACATTCAGTACTTC	CASSPRGGLAKNIQYF
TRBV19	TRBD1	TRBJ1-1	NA	TGTGCCAGTACAAGGACAGGGGGCCGGAGGGCTGAAGCTTTCTTT	CASTRTGGRRAEAFF
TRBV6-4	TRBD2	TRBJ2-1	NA	TGTGCCAGCAGTGTTTTAGCGGGAGAAGTCAATGAGCAGTTCTTC	CASSVLAGEVNEQFF
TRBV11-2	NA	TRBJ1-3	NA	TGTGCCAGCAGCCGACCAGGGCGAAGAGAAAACACCATATATTTT	CASSRPGRRENTIYF
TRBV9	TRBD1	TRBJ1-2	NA	TGTGCCAGCAGCGCAAATAAGGACAGGGGGTCTCGGTATGGCTACACCTTC	CASSANKDRGSRYGYTF
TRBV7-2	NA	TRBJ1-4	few	TGTGCCAGCAGCTTAGTCTGGACTAATGAAAAACTGTTTTTT	CASSLVWTNEKLFF
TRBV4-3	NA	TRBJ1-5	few	TGCGCCAGCAGCCGGATAAGGGGACAGCCCCAGCATTTT	CASSRIRGQPQHF
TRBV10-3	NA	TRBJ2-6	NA	TGTGCCAGTGTCGGGTCTGGGGCCAACGTCCTGACTTTC	CASVGSGANVLTF
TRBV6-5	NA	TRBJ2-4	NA	TGTGCCAGCGGACAGTCTCTATTAGCCAAAAACATTCAGTACTTC	CASGQSLLAKNIQYF
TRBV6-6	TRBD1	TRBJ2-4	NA	TGTGCCAGCAGTTATCCCGGACAGGGGTCAAACATTCAGTACTTC	CASSYPGQGSNIQYF
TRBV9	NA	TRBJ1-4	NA	TGTGCCAGCAGCCCCCGCCCCGGGGGCCGAGCTTCTAATGAAAAACTGTTTTTT	CASSPRPGGRASNEKLFF
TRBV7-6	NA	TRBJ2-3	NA	TGTGCCAGCAGCCGAGGGGTCACAGATACGCAGTATTTT	CASSRGVTDTQYF